This passage covers 26 T cell receptor beta chains from one sample sequenced in a study of blood T cell repertoires in COVID-19. Generated by immunoSEQ multiplex PCR, the TCRdb table keeps only in-frame clones and is missing some. The repertoire has 100,000 or so clones, 65% to 90% of them found once; the top ten carry roughly 4%. Sequencing was performed on peripheral blood. The source is a man in his 60s with acute or convalescent COVID-19.

Here the CDR3 reads CASSQIQRATNEKLFF. The CDR3, as DNA: TGTGCCAGCAGCCAAATCCAACGGGCAACTAATGAAAAACTGTTTTTT. The V gene is TRBV16, the J gene TRBJ1-4; D remains ambiguous. CDR3 size: 16 residues. The germline V gene encodes CDR1 KGHSY and CDR2 FQNENV. Trimming stripped 2 bases from V and 0 bases from J, with 10 bases between.

The V and J genes are TRBV23-1 and TRBJ1-2, with D hard to call. TRBV23-1 is flagged as an ORF with uncertain function. The CDR3 runs 14 residues. Trimming cost V 4 bases and J 4 bases, with 13 bases left between them. CDR3 sequence: CASSPEGLVYGYTF. As DNA, the CDR3 is TGCGCCAGCAGTCCGGAGGGCTTGGTCTATGGCTACACCTTC.

The rearrangement links TRBV6-5 to TRBJ2-3; D gene unclear. Germline lookup yields CDR1 MNHEY and CDR2 SVGAGI. This CDR3 comprises 14 residues. V was clipped by 9 bases and J by 0 bases, with 13 bases between them. DNA for the CDR3: TGTGCCAGTCAGATGCTTCTGAGCACAGATACGCAGTATTTT. Amino acid sequence: CASQMLLSTDTQYF.

This clone was detected once. The genes are TRBV7-9 and TRBJ2-7; 9 nucleotides match TRBD1. The CDR3 runs to 15 residues. Per the germline V gene, CDR1 is SEHNR and CDR2 is FQNEAQ (reference sequence). The J segment lost 2 bases and the V segment lost 5 bases, leaving 7 bases of the junction unmatched. This chain's CDR3 is CASSGDRGSPYEQYF. The DNA for the CDR3 is TGTGCCAGCAGCGGAGACAGGGGGTCCCCCTACGAGCAGTACTTC.

The V call is TRBV19, the J call TRBJ1-5, with TRBD1 matching 10 bases. Germline loops: CDR1 LNHDA, CDR2 SQIVND (reference sequence). J was trimmed by 2 bases and V by 5 bases; bases with no gene match: 0. There are 14 residues in the CDR3. CDR3 nucleotide sequence: TGTGCCAGTAGTGGGACAGGGGGCAATCAGCCCCAGCATTTT. Translation: CASSGTGGNQPQHF. The complete variable domain, with remaining parts taken from reference TRBV19 and TRBJ1-5, reads DGGITQSPKYLFRKEGQNVTLSCEQNLNHDAMYWYRQDPGQGLRLIYYSQIVNDFQKGDIAEGYSVSREKKESFPLTVTSAQKNPTAFYLCASSGTGGNQPQHFGDGTRLSIL.

This chain joins TRBV19 and TRBJ2-1, with TRBD2 as a possible D gene (5 bases). The V end lost 6 bases, the J end lost 7 bases, and 19 bases lay between the germline ends. Germline V gives CDR1 LNHDA, CDR2 SQIVND (reference sequence). The CDR3 is 15 amino acids. CDR3 loop: CASREGGGIANEQFF. DNA for the CDR3: TGTGCCAGTAGGGAAGGAGGAGGTATTGCAAATGAGCAGTTCTTC.

This chain links TRBV4-3 with TRBJ1-5; D not certain. This CDR3 has 13 residues. CDR1 LGHNA and CDR2 YSLEER come from the germline V gene. The V and J ends lost 0 bases and 9 bases respectively, with 9 bases between them. CDR3 bases: TGCGCCAGCAGCCAAGACAGGTTCGGGCCCCAGCATTTT. Translating it yields CASSQDRFGPQHF.

CDR3 nucleotides: TGTGCCAGTATTGGCCAGGGACTCACCGGGGAGCTGTTTTTT. Protein sequence: CASIGQGLTGELFF. The rearrangement joins TRBV19 to TRBJ2-2; TRBD2 might be the D (6 bases). CDR3 size: 14 residues. V lost 7 bases, J lost 4 bases, and 13 bases lay in between. CDR1 is LNHDA, CDR2 SQIVND, per germline (reference sequence).

The gene calls are TRBV18 and TRBJ2-1; TRBD2 aligns across 9 bases. Germline V gives CDR1 KGHSH, CDR2 LQKENI. The CDR3 sequence is 17 residues long. V lost 2 bases, J lost 7 bases, and 12 bases stayed unmatched. CDR3 coding DNA: TGTGCCAGCTCACCAATGACTAGCGGTCACGGAGCGAATGAGCAGTTCTTC. As protein: CASSPMTSGHGANEQFF.

The chain recombines TRBV7-2 with TRBJ2-3, with TRBD1 matching 8 bases. V lost 5 bases and J lost 6; bases outside the gene matches: 1. This CDR3 has 12 amino acids. In germline, CDR1 is SGHTA, CDR2 FQGNSA. The CDR3 is CASSPGGDTQYF. CDR3 DNA sequence: TGTGCCAGCAGCCCAGGGGGCGATACGCAGTATTTT.

The chain employs TRBV4-1 and TRBJ1-4, with D tentatively TRBD1 (6 bases). The V gene lost 5 bases and the J gene lost 7 bases, with 17 bases spanning the gap. The CDR3 has 15 residues. Per the germline V gene, CDR1 is MGHRA and CDR2 is YSYEKL. The CDR3 nucleotides read TGCGCCAGCAGCACCCGGGGGGCAGGGGTTGAAAAACTGTTTTTT. Translation: CASSTRGAGVEKLFF.

The gene calls are TRBV29-1 and TRBJ1-2, with D unresolved. Germline CDR1 is SQVTM and CDR2 is ANQGSEA. V gave up 4 bases and J gave up 1 base, with 7 bases separating them. The CDR3 length is 12 residues. The chain's CDR3 is CSVVQSNYGYTF. The DNA for the CDR3 is TGCAGCGTTGTACAGAGTAACTATGGCTACACCTTC.

The chain recombines TRBV13 with TRBJ2-1, with D uncertain. Germline CDR1 is PRHDT and CDR2 is FYEKMQ (reference sequence). This CDR3 has 13 residues. Deletions cut 5 bases from V and 1 base from J, with 6 bases between. CDR3 amino acids: CASSPGSYNEQFF. Here the CDR3 DNA reads TGTGCCAGCAGCCCCGGGTCCTACAATGAGCAGTTCTTC.

In this sample, this clone turned up a few times. This chain uses TRBV7-2 with TRBJ2-2; 12 bases match TRBD2. After removal of 6 bases from V and 2 bases from J, the junction contained 4 bases not matched to a gene. Per germline, CDR1 SGHTA and CDR2 FQGNSA. The CDR3 is 16 amino acids. The CDR3 region is CASRGGLAGNTGELFF. CDR3 nucleotides: TGTGCCAGCAGAGGCGGACTAGCGGGAAACACCGGGGAGCTGTTTTTT.

The chain has TRBV19 and TRBJ1-5; possible D gene TRBD1, 5 bases. Germline CDR1 and CDR2: LNHDA and SQIVND (reference sequence). Between the trimmed V and J ends, which lost 3 bases and 3 bases, there was a span of 18 bases. The CDR3 runs 17 residues. CDR3 region: CASSMMGGRVFNQPQHF. The CDR3 bases are TGTGCCAGTAGTATGATGGGCGGCAGGGTATTCAATCAGCCCCAGCATTTT. The full variable domain, completed using reference TRBV19 and TRBJ1-5, is DGGITQSPKYLFRKEGQNVTLSCEQNLNHDAMYWYRQDPGQGLRLIYYSQIVNDFQKGDIAEGYSVSREKKESFPLTVTSAQKNPTAFYLCASSMMGGRVFNQPQHFGDGTRLSIL.

The chain couples TRBV5-8 to TRBJ1-2, with D possibly TRBD1 on 5 matching bases. The germline gives CDR1 SGHTS, CDR2 YDEGEE. V shed 4 bases and J shed 4 bases, with 14 bases lying between them. The CDR3 runs 14 residues. CDR3 in amino acids: CASSTSRVSYGYTF. The CDR3 nucleotides read TGTGCCAGCAGCACGAGCAGGGTTAGCTATGGCTACACCTTC.

J is TRBJ2-1 and V is TRBV6-4; TRBD2 agrees at 8 bases. Germline V CDR1 and CDR2: MRHNA, SNTAGT. The CDR3 covers 14 residues. Trimming removed 2 bases from V and 5 bases from J; junction bases left unmatched: 2. This CDR3 is CASSDELADNEQFF. CDR3 in DNA: TGTGCCAGCAGTGACGAACTAGCGGACAATGAGCAGTTCTTC.

The rearrangement uses TRBV20-1 and TRBJ2-7; TRBD1 matches at 8 bases. This CDR3 has 16 residues. The V gene end was trimmed by 3 bases and the J gene end by 5 bases; junction bases not matched to a gene: 15. Germline V gives CDR1 DFQATT, CDR2 SNEGSKA (reference sequence). Here the CDR3 reads CSASSRETGVVHEQYF. In DNA form, the CDR3 reads TGCAGTGCTAGTTCGCGCGAGACAGGGGTAGTCCACGAGCAGTACTTC.

The rearrangement links TRBV19 to TRBJ2-1, with 8 bases aligning to TRBD1. Germline CDR1 is LNHDA and CDR2 is SQIVND (reference sequence). CDR3 size: 13 residues. The ends lost 7 bases at V and 6 bases at J; junction bases unmatched: 5. Here the CDR3 DNA reads TGTGCCAGTATCGGGACAGGCATCAATGAGCAGTTCTTC. It translates to CASIGTGINEQFF.

This clone was recorded a few times. The DNA of the CDR3 is TGTGCCAGCAGTGAATCGGGCGGGGGTACCACAGATACGCAGTATTTT. Translating it yields CASSESGGGTTDTQYF. The chain recombines TRBV2 with TRBJ2-3; 7 bases fit TRBD2. V trimming: 2 bases; J trimming: 2 bases; junction bases outside the gene matches: 7. Germline-derived CDR1 and CDR2 are SNHLY and FYNNEI. The CDR3 runs 16 residues.

The V call is TRBV3-1 (or the pseudogene TRBV3-2), the J call TRBJ2-7; D remains unclear. Per germline, CDR1 LGHDT and CDR2 YNNKEL (reference sequence). The V and J ends lost 3 bases and 3 bases respectively, with 12 bases between them. This CDR3 is built from 14 residues. CDR3 in DNA: TGTGCCAGCAGCCACGGCGACCCAGGCTACGAGCAGTACTTC. Translation gives CASSHGDPGYEQYF.

J is TRBJ1-5 and V is TRBV2; 7 positions agree with TRBD1. V was pared by 5 bases and J by 5 bases, with 6 bases of the junction left unmatched. The CDR3 contains 14 residues. Germline V gene lookup returns CDR1 SNHLY and CDR2 FYNNEI. CDR3 sequence: CASSLTGEYQPQHF. CDR3 DNA: TGTGCCAGCAGTTTAACAGGGGAGTATCAGCCCCAGCATTTT.

This chain uses TRBV27 with TRBJ2-3; 7 bases are shared with TRBD2. The CDR3 is 15 amino acids. CDR1 and CDR2 (germline): MNHEY, SMNVEV (reference sequence). The junction had 6 bases not matched to a gene; V was cut back by 4 bases and J by 2 bases. CDR3 sequence: CASSSVAGPTDTQYF. In DNA form, the CDR3 reads TGTGCCAGCAGTTCCGTAGCGGGCCCCACAGATACGCAGTATTTT.

The chain carries TRBV19 and TRBJ2-7; the D gene is possibly TRBD2 (6 bases). The V end lost 5 bases, the J end lost 0 bases, and 17 bases lay between the germline ends. The CDR3 spans 16 residues. CDR1 and CDR2 (germline): LNHDA, SQIVND (reference sequence). Here the CDR3 reads CASSPHSGTRSYEQYF. The DNA of the CDR3 is TGTGCCAGTAGTCCGCATTCCGGGACTCGCTCCTACGAGCAGTACTTC. The variable domain in full, completed from reference TRBV19 and TRBJ2-7, reads DGGITQSPKYLFRKEGQNVTLSCEQNLNHDAMYWYRQDPGQGLRLIYYSQIVNDFQKGDIAEGYSVSREKKESFPLTVTSAQKNPTAFYLCASSPHSGTRSYEQYFGPGTRLTVT.

J is TRBJ2-5 and V is TRBV11-2, with a possible D match to TRBD2 (6 bases). The CDR3 is made up of 15 amino acids. CDR1 is SGHAT and CDR2 is FQNNGV in the germline V gene. V lost 5 bases and J 0 bases, leaving 13 bases between the germline ends. CDR3 sequence reads: CASSPQGLYQETQYF. For the CDR3, the DNA is TGTGCCAGCAGCCCGCAGGGACTGTACCAAGAGACCCAGTACTTC.

V usage is TRBV13 and J usage is TRBJ1-2; D gene uncertain. CDR1 is PRHDT, CDR2 FYEKMQ, per germline (reference sequence). The CDR3 has 13 amino acids. V shed 1 base and J shed 5 bases, with 8 bases lying between them. The CDR3, as DNA: TGTGCCAGCAGCTTAGCTATGAGGTATGGCTACACCTTC. Encoded protein: CASSLAMRYGYTF.